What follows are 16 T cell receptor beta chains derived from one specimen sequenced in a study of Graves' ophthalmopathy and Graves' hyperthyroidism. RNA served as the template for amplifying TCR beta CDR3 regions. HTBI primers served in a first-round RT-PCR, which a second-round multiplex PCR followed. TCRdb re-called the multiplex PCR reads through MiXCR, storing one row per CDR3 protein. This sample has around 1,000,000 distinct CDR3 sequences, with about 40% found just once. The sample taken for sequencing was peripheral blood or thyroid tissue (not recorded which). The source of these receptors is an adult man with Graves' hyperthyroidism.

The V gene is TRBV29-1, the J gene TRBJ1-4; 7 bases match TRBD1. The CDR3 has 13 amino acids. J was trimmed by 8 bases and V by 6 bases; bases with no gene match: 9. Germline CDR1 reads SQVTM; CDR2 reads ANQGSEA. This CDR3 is CSVGEGADEKLFF. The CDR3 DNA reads TGCAGCGTCGGAGAGGGGGCGGACGAAAAACTGTTTTTT.

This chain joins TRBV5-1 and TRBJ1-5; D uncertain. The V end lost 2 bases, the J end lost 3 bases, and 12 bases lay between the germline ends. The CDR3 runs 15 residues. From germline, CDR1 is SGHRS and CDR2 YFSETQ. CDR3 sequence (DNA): TGCGCCAGCAGCTTTACAGTGAACGCCAATCAGCCCCAGCATTTT. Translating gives CASSFTVNANQPQHF.

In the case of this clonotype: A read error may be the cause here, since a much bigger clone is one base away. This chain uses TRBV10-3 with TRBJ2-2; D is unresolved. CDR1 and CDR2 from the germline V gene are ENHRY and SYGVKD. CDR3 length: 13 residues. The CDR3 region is CAMTLGNTRELFF. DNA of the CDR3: TGTGCCATGACCTTGGGGAACACCCGGGAGCTGTTTTTT.

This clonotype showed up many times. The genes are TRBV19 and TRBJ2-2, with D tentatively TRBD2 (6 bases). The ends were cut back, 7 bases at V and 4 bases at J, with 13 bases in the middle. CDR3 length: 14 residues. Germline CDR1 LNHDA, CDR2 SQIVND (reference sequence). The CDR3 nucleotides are TGTGCCAGTAATGGCGGGGTGGTCACCGGGGAGCTGTTTTTT. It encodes CASNGGVVTGELFF.

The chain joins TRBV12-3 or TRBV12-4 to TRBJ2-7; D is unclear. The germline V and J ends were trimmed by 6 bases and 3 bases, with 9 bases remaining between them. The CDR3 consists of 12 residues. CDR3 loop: CASSEPNYEQYF. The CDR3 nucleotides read TGTGCCAGCAGCGAGCCAAACTACGAGCAGTACTTC.

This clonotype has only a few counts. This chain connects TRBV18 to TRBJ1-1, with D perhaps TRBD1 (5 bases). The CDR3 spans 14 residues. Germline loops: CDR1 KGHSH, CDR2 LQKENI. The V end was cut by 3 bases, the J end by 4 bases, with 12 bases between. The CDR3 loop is CASSPLGLGTEAFF. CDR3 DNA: TGTGCCAGCTCACCCTTGGGGCTCGGCACTGAAGCTTTCTTT.

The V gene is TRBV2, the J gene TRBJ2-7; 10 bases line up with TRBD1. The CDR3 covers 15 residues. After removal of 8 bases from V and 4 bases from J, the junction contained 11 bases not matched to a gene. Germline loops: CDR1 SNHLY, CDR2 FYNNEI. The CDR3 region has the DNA TGTGCCAGCCGAGACGCGGGACAGGGGAGGTACGAGCAGTACTTC. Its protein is CASRDAGQGRYEQYF. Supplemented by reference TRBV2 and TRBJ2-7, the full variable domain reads EPEVTQTPSHQVTQMGQEVILRCVPISNHLYFYWYRQILGQKVEFLVSFYNNEISEKSEIFDDQFSVERPDGSNFTLKIRSTKLEDSAMYFCASRDAGQGRYEQYFGPGTRLTVT.

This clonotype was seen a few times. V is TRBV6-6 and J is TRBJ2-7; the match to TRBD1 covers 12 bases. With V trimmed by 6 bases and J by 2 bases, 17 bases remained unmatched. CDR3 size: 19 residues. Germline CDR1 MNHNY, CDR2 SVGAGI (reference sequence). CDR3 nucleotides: TGTGCCAGCAGGTCCGCCGGGACAGGGGGCGCGGCATCCCCCTACGAGCAGTACTTC. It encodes CASRSAGTGGAASPYEQYF.

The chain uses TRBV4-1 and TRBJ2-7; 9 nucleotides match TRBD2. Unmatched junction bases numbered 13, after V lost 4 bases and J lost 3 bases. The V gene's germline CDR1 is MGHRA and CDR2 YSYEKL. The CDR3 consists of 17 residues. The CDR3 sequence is CASSPSPLAGAVYEQYF. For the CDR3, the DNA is TGCGCCAGCAGCCCGAGCCCCTTAGCGGGAGCCGTCTACGAGCAGTACTTC.

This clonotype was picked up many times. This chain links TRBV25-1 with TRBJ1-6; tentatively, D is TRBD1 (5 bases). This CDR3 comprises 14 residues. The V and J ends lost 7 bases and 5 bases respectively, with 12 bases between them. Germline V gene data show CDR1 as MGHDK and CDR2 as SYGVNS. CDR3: CASTPRGDNSPLHF. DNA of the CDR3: TGTGCCAGCACCCCGAGGGGAGATAATTCACCCCTCCACTTT.

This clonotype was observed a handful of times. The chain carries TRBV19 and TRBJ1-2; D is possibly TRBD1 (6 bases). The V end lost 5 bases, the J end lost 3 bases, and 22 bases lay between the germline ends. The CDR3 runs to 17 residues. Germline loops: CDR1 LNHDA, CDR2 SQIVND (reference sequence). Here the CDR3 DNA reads TGTGCCAGTAGTGCATCCCCCACAGGGTCTGTGGACTATGGCTACACCTTC. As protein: CASSASPTGSVDYGYTF.

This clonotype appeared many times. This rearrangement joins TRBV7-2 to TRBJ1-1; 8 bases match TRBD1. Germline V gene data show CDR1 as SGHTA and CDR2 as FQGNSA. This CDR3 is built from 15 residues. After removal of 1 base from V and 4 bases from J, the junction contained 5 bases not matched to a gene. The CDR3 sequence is CASSLDFRGPTEAFF. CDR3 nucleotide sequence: TGTGCCAGCAGCTTAGACTTCAGGGGGCCCACTGAAGCTTTCTTT.

The CDR3 region has the DNA TGTGCCAGCGATGATCCCTACTACGAGGGGGCTTTCTTT. Protein sequence: CASDDPYYEGAFF. This chain joins TRBV2 and TRBJ1-1, with a possible D match to TRBD1 (5 bases). CDR1 and CDR2 (germline): SNHLY, FYNNEI. This CDR3 spans 13 amino acids. The V end lost 8 bases, the J end lost 11 bases, and 21 bases lay between the germline ends.

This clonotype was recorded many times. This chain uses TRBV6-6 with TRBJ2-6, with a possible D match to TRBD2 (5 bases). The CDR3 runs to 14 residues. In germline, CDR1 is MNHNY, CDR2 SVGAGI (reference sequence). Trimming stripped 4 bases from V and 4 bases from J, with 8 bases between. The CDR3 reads CASSWTWGANVLTF. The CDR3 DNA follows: TGTGCCAGCAGTTGGACTTGGGGGGCCAACGTCCTGACTTTC.

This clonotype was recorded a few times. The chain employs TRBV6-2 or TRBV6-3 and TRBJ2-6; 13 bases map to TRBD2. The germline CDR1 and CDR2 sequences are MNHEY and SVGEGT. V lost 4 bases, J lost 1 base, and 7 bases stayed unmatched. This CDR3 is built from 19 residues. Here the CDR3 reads CASSLDGLAGVSGANVLTF. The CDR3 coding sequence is TGTGCCAGCAGTTTAGATGGACTAGCGGGAGTATCTGGGGCCAACGTCCTGACTTTC.

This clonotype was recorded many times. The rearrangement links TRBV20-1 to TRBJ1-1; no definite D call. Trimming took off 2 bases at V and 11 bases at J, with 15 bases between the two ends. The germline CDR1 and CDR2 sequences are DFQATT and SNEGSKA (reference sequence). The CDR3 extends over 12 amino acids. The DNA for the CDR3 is TGCAGTGCTAGAATCGGGAATCCTCCCGCTTTCTTT. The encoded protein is CSARIGNPPAFF.